The 16 T cell receptor beta chains listed next were all sequenced from one sample in a study of blood T cell repertoires in COVID-19. The data were produced by immunoSEQ multiplex PCR, yet TCRdb's version contains in-frame clones alone and is incomplete. The sample consists of some 33,000 clones, about nine tenths of them appearing once. The sample comprised peripheral blood. Receptors were obtained from a man in his sixties with acute or convalescent COVID-19.

The sample holds one count of this clone. The chain links TRBV6-6 to TRBJ2-2; 9 nucleotides match TRBD1. V gave up 8 bases and J gave up 5 bases; unmatched junction bases: 0. The CDR3 is 12 amino acids. The V gene's germline CDR1 is MNHNY and CDR2 SVGAGI (reference sequence). The chain's CDR3 is CASGTGTGELFF. The CDR3 coding sequence is TGTGCCAGCGGGACAGGGACCGGGGAGCTGTTTTTT.

The CDR3 spells CASSRVPRVVGNTIYF. The CDR3 DNA reads as TGCGCCAGCAGCCGCGTTCCCAGGGTAGTTGGAAACACCATATATTTT. V is TRBV4-1 and J is TRBJ1-3, with a tentative D call TRBD1 (5 bases). V was cut by 4 bases and J by 3 bases, with 16 bases left in between. The CDR3 extends over 16 amino acids. Germline lookup yields CDR1 MGHRA and CDR2 YSYEKL.

This rearrangement joins TRBV27 to TRBJ1-1; TRBD1 agrees at 7 bases. CDR3 length: 15 residues. The trim removed 5 bases at V and 1 base at J, leaving 7 bases unmatched. Germline assignment: CDR1 MNHEY and CDR2 SMNVEV (reference sequence). The CDR3 loop reads CASSITGAPNTEAFF. DNA for the CDR3: TGTGCCAGCAGTATTACAGGGGCCCCGAACACTGAAGCTTTCTTT.

This clone was observed a few times. The V gene is TRBV28, the J gene TRBJ2-2; 9 positions match TRBD2. The V gene end was trimmed by 7 bases and the J gene end by 4 bases; junction bases not matched to a gene: 4. This CDR3 spans 14 amino acids. Germline assignment: CDR1 MDHEN and CDR2 SYDVKM. In DNA, the CDR3 is TGTGCCAGCATTGTAGCGGGAGCCACCGGGGAGCTGTTTTTT. Protein sequence: CASIVAGATGELFF.

This clone showed up just once. The V gene is TRBV7-8, the J gene TRBJ2-1; D uncertain. The germline V gene has CDR1 SGHVS and CDR2 FQNEAQ. CDR3 size: 15 residues. V was shortened by 5 bases and J by 2 bases, with 13 bases between the two germline ends. The CDR3 region has the DNA TGTGCCAGCAGCCTCTCGAATCTAGCCTACAATGAGCAGTTCTTC. The encoded protein is CASSLSNLAYNEQFF.

V gene TRBV21-1 combines with J gene TRBJ2-7; the table's D call of TRBD2 was not tested on the DNA. TRBV21-1 is deemed a pseudogene. CDR3 length: 15 residues. As DNA, the CDR3 is TGTGCCAGCAGGGCCCGACGGGGGGGCGGCTACGAGCAGTACGTC. Its protein product is CASRARRGGGYEQYV.

The gene calls are TRBV27 and TRBJ1-6; 7 bases align to TRBD1. V gave up 6 bases and J gave up 7 bases; unmatched junction bases: 6. In germline, CDR1 is MNHEY, CDR2 SMNVEV (reference sequence). The CDR3 covers 14 residues. The CDR3 bases are TGTGCCAGCAGCAGGGGACAGATAAATTCACCCCTCCACTTT. This translates into CASSRGQINSPLHF.

V and J are TRBV15 and TRBJ2-7; 10 nucleotides agree with TRBD2. The CDR3 runs 17 residues. V gave up 1 base and J gave up 1 base; unmatched junction bases: 7. Germline CDR1 is LNHNV and CDR2 is YYDKDF (reference sequence). CDR3 sequence: CATSRGQASGRSYEQYF. The CDR3 DNA reads TGTGCCACCAGCAGAGGCCAGGCTAGCGGGAGATCCTACGAGCAGTACTTC.

This clone occurred once. This chain uses TRBV19 with TRBJ1-6; TRBD1 agrees at 10 bases. V was clipped by 4 bases and J by 9 bases; unmatched bases: 3. The CDR3 loop spans 14 amino acids. The germline gives CDR1 LNHDA, CDR2 SQIVND (reference sequence). In DNA form, the CDR3 reads TGTGCCAGTAGTACCGGGACAGGGGTTTCACCCCTCCACTTT. The encoded protein is CASSTGTGVSPLHF.

V usage is TRBV7-2 and J usage is TRBJ2-3; maybe TRBD2 (5 bases). The length of the CDR3 is 18 residues. Germline V lookup: CDR1 SGHTA, CDR2 FQGNSA. Trimming shortened V by 4 bases and J by 4 bases, and 24 bases separated the two germline ends. As DNA, the CDR3 is TGTGCCAGCAGCTCTTATCAGACATCCCCGAGGGTGGCAGATACGCAGTATTTT. It specifies CASSSYQTSPRVADTQYF.

The chain joins TRBV7-9 to TRBJ1-3; maybe TRBD1 (6 bases). The germline CDR1 and CDR2 sequences are SEHNR and FQNEAQ (reference sequence). The length of the CDR3 is 14 residues. Trimming pared 5 bases from V and 2 bases from J, leaving 10 bases between. The CDR3, as DNA: TGTGCCAGCAGCCAGGGACATGCTGGAAACACCATATATTTT. Amino acid sequence: CASSQGHAGNTIYF.

This rearrangement joins TRBV19 to TRBJ2-3; 9 bases line up with TRBD2. The CDR3 runs 15 residues. Losses at the gene ends were 6 bases for V and 4 bases for J; bases not matched to a gene: 8. CDR1 LNHDA and CDR2 SQIVND come from the germline V gene (reference sequence). The CDR3 is CASRDPGLAADTQYF. For the CDR3, the DNA is TGTGCCAGTAGGGACCCGGGACTAGCAGCAGATACGCAGTATTTT.

This chain joins TRBV5-1 and TRBJ1-6; a weak D match, TRBD1 (5 bases). Trimming took 0 bases from V and 8 from J, leaving 9 bases between them. Germline CDR1 and CDR2: SGHRS and YFSETQ. The CDR3 contains 14 residues. The CDR3 region is CASSLEGRDSPLHF. The DNA for the CDR3 is TGCGCCAGCAGCTTGGAGGGGAGGGATTCACCCCTCCACTTT.

The chain employs TRBV5-4 and TRBJ2-3; TRBD2 aligns across 14 bases. CDR1 and CDR2 from the germline V gene are SGHNT and YYREEE (reference sequence). The CDR3 consists of 16 residues. V shed 2 bases and J 5 bases; nucleotides not matched to a gene: 4. The CDR3 DNA reads TGTGCCAGCAGCTTAATGGGACTAGCGGGAGTAGATACGCAGTATTTT. Its protein is CASSLMGLAGVDTQYF.

V and J are TRBV5-1 and TRBJ1-1, with D perhaps matching TRBD1 (6 bases). Germline V gives CDR1 SGHRS, CDR2 YFSETQ. V was cut by 1 base and J by 11 bases, with 12 bases left in between. The length of the CDR3 is 12 residues. The CDR3, as DNA: TGCGCCAGCAGCTTGCGGGGGGCGGGCGCTTTCTTT. This sequence encodes CASSLRGAGAFF.

V is TRBV15 and J is TRBJ1-3, with 9 bases that match TRBD1. Trimming cost V 5 bases and J 4 bases; bases outside gene matches: 9. Germline values: CDR1 LNHNV, CDR2 YYDKDF (reference sequence). The CDR3 consists of 16 residues. CDR3 coding DNA: TGTGCCACCAGCTCATTAAGGACAGGGGCCGGAAACACCATATATTTT. Residues: CATSSLRTGAGNTIYF.